The 20 T cell receptor beta chains in this list originate from one sample, sequenced in a study of blood T cells in healthy people across ages. A second PCR of about 7 to 12 cycles used a sample-barcoded 5' primer and a J-beta primer mix. Each CDR3 protein is one row after TCRdb ran MiXCR on the 5' RACE reads. The sample includes fewer than 950,000 distinct CDR3 sequences, under 40% of them seen just once. Input material: blood. The source of these receptors is a man younger than 35 in good health.

The chain is built from TRBV20-1 and TRBJ1-1, with 7 bases aligning to TRBD1. The germline V gene encodes CDR1 DFQATT and CDR2 SNEGSKA (reference sequence). V shed 1 base and J 1 base; nucleotides not matched to a gene: 3. This CDR3 region has 14 residues. DNA for the CDR3: TGCAGTGCTAGAGGTAACAGGGGGAACACTGAAGCTTTCTTT. The encoded protein is CSARGNRGNTEAFF.

This clonotype turned up a few times. This chain joins TRBV20-1 and TRBJ1-2, with D unresolved. The CDR3 sequence is 14 residues long. V gave up 1 base and J gave up 5 bases, with 14 bases separating them. Per germline, CDR1 DFQATT and CDR2 SNEGSKA (reference sequence). The CDR3 DNA is TGCAGTGCTAGAGTGGGAGGCAGAGATTATGGCTACACCTTC. It yields the protein CSARVGGRDYGYTF.

The genes are TRBV4-3 and TRBJ2-3; 7 bases map to TRBD2. CDR3 length equals 18 residues. Losses at the gene ends were 2 bases for V and 3 bases for J; bases not matched to a gene: 14. Germline V CDR1 and CDR2: LGHNA, YSLEER. This CDR3 is CASSQKGLARGSTDTQYF. The CDR3 coding sequence is TGCGCCAGCAGCCAAAAGGGTCTAGCCCGCGGGAGTACAGATACGCAGTATTTT.

The V gene is TRBV20-1, the J gene TRBJ2-7, with a tentative D call TRBD1 (6 bases). CDR3 length equals 15 residues. The V gene's germline CDR1 is DFQATT and CDR2 SNEGSKA (reference sequence). The V and J ends lost 3 bases and 4 bases respectively, with 19 bases between them. The CDR3 sequence: CSASNPRTDDYEQYF. CDR3 nucleotide sequence: TGCAGTGCTAGCAACCCTCGGACAGACGATTACGAGCAGTACTTC.

With respect to this clonotype: Being one base from a much bigger clone, this may be a read error. The chain couples TRBV5-1 to TRBJ2-3, with D tentatively TRBD2 (6 bases). CDR1 SGHRS and CDR2 YFSETQ come from the germline V gene. The CDR3 has 15 residues. The CDR3 bases are TGCACCAGCAGCTTGGGAGCGGGTTTCCAAGATACGCAGTATTTT. Protein: CTSSLGAGFQDTQYF.

The rearrangement links TRBV5-5 to TRBJ2-3, with TRBD2 matching 9 bases. V lost 3 bases and J lost 2; bases outside the gene matches: 7. CDR3 length equals 16 residues. Germline CDR1 reads SGHKS; CDR2 reads YYEKEE (reference sequence). CDR3 in amino acids: CASSWVAGAVTDTQYF. DNA for the CDR3: TGTGCCAGCAGCTGGGTAGCGGGGGCCGTCACAGATACGCAGTATTTT.

The chain is built from TRBV29-1 and TRBJ2-5; D might be TRBD1 or TRBD2, each matching 5 bases. Germline V gene lookup returns CDR1 SQVTM and CDR2 ANQGSEA. Trimming took off 3 bases at V and 5 bases at J, with 13 bases between the two ends. The CDR3 extends over 13 amino acids. Here the CDR3 DNA reads TGCAGCGTTGAGGTGGGGGTGTTTGAGACCCAGTACTTC. This translates into CSVEVGVFETQYF.

At least ten counts were recorded for this clonotype. This chain joins TRBV20-1 and TRBJ1-6; D perhaps matches TRBD1 (6 bases). There are 15 residues in the CDR3. V gave up 2 bases and J gave up 7 bases, with 15 bases separating them. The V gene's germline CDR1 is DFQATT and CDR2 SNEGSKA (reference sequence). As DNA, the CDR3 is TGCAGTGCTAGATTTCCAGGGAGGGGGAATTCACCCCTCCACTTT. Translation: CSARFPGRGNSPLHF.

This clonotype was found a few times. The chain employs TRBV6-5 and TRBJ2-7; 9 bases match TRBD2. J lost 7 bases, V lost 2 bases, and 9 bases had no gene match. The CDR3 is 15 residues long. Germline V gene sequence: CDR1 MNHEY, CDR2 SVGAGI. CDR3 region: CASSYPGGGANEQYF. The CDR3 nucleotides read TGTGCCAGCAGTTACCCTGGCGGGGGGGCTAATGAGCAGTACTTC.

This clonotype was detected only a few times. The chain couples TRBV7-2 to TRBJ1-6; D perhaps matches TRBD1 (5 bases). In germline, CDR1 is SGHTA, CDR2 FQGNSA. The CDR3 loop spans 18 amino acids. Trimming removed 4 bases from V and 0 bases from J, with 16 bases in between. CDR3 loop: CASSSREPLSSYNSPLHF. CDR3 nucleotide sequence: TGTGCCAGCAGCTCCAGGGAACCCCTTAGCTCCTATAATTCACCCCTCCACTTT.

The genes are TRBV5-5 and TRBJ2-3; unclear D gene. The CDR3 has 14 amino acids. Per the germline V gene, CDR1 is SGHKS and CDR2 is YYEKEE (reference sequence). Trimming cost V 1 base and J 2 bases, with 8 bases left between them. CDR3 DNA: TGTGCCAGCAGCTTGTCGAGTGACACAGATACGCAGTATTTT. Amino acids: CASSLSSDTDTQYF.

Ten or more counts support this clonotype. V and J are TRBV10-3 and TRBJ2-3; D unclear. The CDR3 loop spans 16 amino acids. Germline V gene data show CDR1 as ENHRY and CDR2 as SYGVKD. V was trimmed by 3 bases and J by 3 bases, leaving 16 bases between them. CDR3 sequence (DNA): TGTGCCATCAGTGACCCCCTGCTTGGTCGTACAGATACGCAGTATTTT. It encodes CAISDPLLGRTDTQYF.

The rearrangement links TRBV29-1 to TRBJ2-5; 7 bases line up with TRBD1. Germline CDR1 is SQVTM and CDR2 is ANQGSEA. The CDR3 is 12 amino acids. Losses at the gene ends were 7 bases for V and 11 bases for J; bases not matched to a gene: 13. CDR3 DNA sequence: TGCAGCGGACACAACAGGGGCAATGAGCAGTACTTC. Its protein product is CSGHNRGNEQYF.

This clonotype was recorded at least ten times. The CDR3 coding sequence is TGCAGTGCTGGGACCCACAATGAGCAGTACTTC. Translated, it gives CSAGTHNEQYF. The rearrangement links TRBV20-1 to TRBJ2-5; either TRBD1 or TRBD2 may fit D (5 bases each). Trimming stripped 5 bases from V and 11 bases from J, with 15 bases between. The CDR3 is 11 residues long. Germline assignment: CDR1 DFQATT and CDR2 SNEGSKA (reference sequence).

This clonotype has only a few counts. The chain couples TRBV20-1 to TRBJ1-5; 7 bases are shared with TRBD1. Germline V gives CDR1 DFQATT, CDR2 SNEGSKA (reference sequence). The CDR3 has 14 residues. Trimming at V came to 5 bases and at J to 9 bases, leaving 13 bases not matched to a gene. The CDR3 coding sequence is TGCAGTGCTCAGCATACAGGGGCCGCAGGGCCCCAGCATTTT. The encoded protein is CSAQHTGAAGPQHF.

The chain couples TRBV7-2 to TRBJ2-5; TRBD1 aligns across 9 bases. The ends lost 5 bases at V and 5 bases at J; junction bases unmatched: 9. In germline, CDR1 is SGHTA, CDR2 FQGNSA. This CDR3 has 15 amino acids. CDR3 coding DNA: TGTGCCAGCAGCCCCTCGACAGGGGGGTTTGAGACCCAGTACTTC. Its translation: CASSPSTGGFETQYF.

The chain couples TRBV4-2 to TRBJ1-2; D is undetermined. V shed 0 bases and J shed 4 bases, with 12 bases lying between them. The length of the CDR3 is 15 residues. Germline loops: CDR1 LGHNA, CDR2 YNFKEQ. The CDR3 protein is CASSQDLSVVYGYTF. The CDR3 coding sequence is TGTGCCAGCAGCCAAGATTTGTCGGTCGTCTATGGCTACACCTTC.

This clonotype was observed a few times. The chain uses TRBV9 and TRBJ2-5; TRBD2 agrees at 11 bases. This CDR3 has 16 amino acids. Per germline, CDR1 SGDLS and CDR2 YYNGEE. J lost 5 bases, V lost 3 bases, and 9 bases had no gene match. This chain's CDR3 is CASSEGSGGAFETQYF. The CDR3 region has the DNA TGTGCCAGCAGCGAGGGTAGCGGGGGGGCCTTCGAGACCCAGTACTTC.

This rearrangement joins TRBV12-3 or TRBV12-4 to TRBJ2-5; D may be TRBD1 (7 bases). V dropped 3 bases and J dropped 2 bases, with 10 bases sitting between them. The CDR3 covers 14 residues. Written as DNA, the CDR3 is TGTGCCAGCAGTTTCGCAGGGGGGCAAGAGACCCAGTACTTC. Translated: CASSFAGGQETQYF.

V and J are TRBV4-2 and TRBJ2-7; 7 bases fit TRBD2. The CDR3 extends over 17 amino acids. V dropped 0 bases and J dropped 2; count of bases not matched to a gene: 10. Germline lookup yields CDR1 LGHNA and CDR2 YNFKEQ. DNA of the CDR3: TGTGCCAGCAGCCAAGATGGGAGTAGCGGGCCTACCTACGAGCAGTACTTC. Translated: CASSQDGSSGPTYEQYF.